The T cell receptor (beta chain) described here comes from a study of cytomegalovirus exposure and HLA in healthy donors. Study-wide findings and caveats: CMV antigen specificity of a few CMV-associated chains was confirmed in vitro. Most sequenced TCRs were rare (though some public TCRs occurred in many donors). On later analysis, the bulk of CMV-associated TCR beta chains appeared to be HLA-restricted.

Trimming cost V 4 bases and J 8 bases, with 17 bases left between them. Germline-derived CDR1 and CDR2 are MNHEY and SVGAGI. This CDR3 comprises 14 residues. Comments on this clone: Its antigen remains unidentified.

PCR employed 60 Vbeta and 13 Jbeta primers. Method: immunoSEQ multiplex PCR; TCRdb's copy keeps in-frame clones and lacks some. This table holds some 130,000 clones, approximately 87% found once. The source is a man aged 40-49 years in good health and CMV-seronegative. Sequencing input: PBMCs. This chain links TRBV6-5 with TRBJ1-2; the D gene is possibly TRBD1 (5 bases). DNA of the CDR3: TGTGCCAGCAGTTTCCGGGGAGGGACGGGGGGCTACACCTTC. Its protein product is CASSFRGGTGGYTF.